This T cell receptor (beta chain) was identified during a study of PD-1 blockade in classical Hodgkin lymphoma. Each patient relapsed following autologous stem cell transplantation, and prior brentuximab vedotin exposure differed. Best outcomes ranged across complete response, partial response and progressive disease. As for this clone: Its cognate antigen is unknown.

Measured with immunoSEQ multiplex PCR; TCRdb has only the in-frame clones, and not every one. The sample shows over 50,000 clones, around two thirds of them seen only once. Points from the study as a whole: Nothing has yet pinned down what causes the repertoire differences, possibly disease activity or prior therapy.

The sample consisted of peripheral blood mononuclear cells (PBMCs), taken before the second cycle of nivolumab. The receptor was derived from a human donor with classical Hodgkin lymphoma.

CDR3 DNA: TGTGCTACCCGACTAGCGGGGAACACCGGGGAGCTGTTTTTT. Translating gives CATRLAGNTGELFF. The gene calls are TRBV6-1 and TRBJ2-2; 10 bases agree with TRBD2. Per the germline V gene, CDR1 is MNHNS and CDR2 is SASEGT. This CDR3 is 14 amino acids long.